This T cell receptor beta chain was captured by sequencing in a study of blood T cells in healthy people across ages. Using a J-beta primer mix together with a sample-barcoded 5' primer, a second PCR was run for roughly 7 to 11 cycles. The template-switch adaptor was a 5' adaptor with 12 random nucleotides. It tagged each cDNA molecule. TCRdb passed the 5' RACE reads through MiXCR, listing each CDR3 protein once. Of 950,000 to 1,200,000 distinct CDR3 sequences in the sample, around two fifths were seen once. On this clonotype: Its target is not known. Sequence at one end of the junction differs from germline and may be a read error.

Study findings and constraints: Comparison with aged donors showed that long-lived donors had more naive CD4+ cells and higher diversity. What prevented conclusive comparison of naive and antigen-experienced cells was that PBMCs were unsorted.

CDR3 length: 13 amino acids. Sequenced input: blood. The rearrangement uses TRBV12-3 or TRBV12-4 and TRBJ1-2; 8 nucleotides line up with TRBD1. This clonotype was obtained from a young man in good health. The CDR3 DNA reads TGTGCCGGCAGTTTAGGGACAGGACGAGGCTACACCTTC. It translates to CAGSLGTGRGYTF.